The rows below give T cell receptor beta chains drawn from one sample of a study of identical twins. TCRdb re-called the 5' RACE reads through MiXCR, storing one row per CDR3 protein. The data contain 350,000 to 450,000 distinct CDR3 sequences, around a sixth of them singletons. Sequencing was done on a sample of naive T cells sorted from blood. Receptors originate from a man aged 50-60 years in good health. Each CDR3 is given with its conserved first and last residue. A D gene is named only where the DNA matches it firmly. The listing skips clone size in some rows; elsewhere it reads once, few, many or a size class.

d_call,v_call,clone_size,j_call,cdr3_aa,cdr3_nt
-,TRBV29-1,many,TRBJ2-1,CSVDDEGPSSYNEQFF,TGCAGCGTTGACGATGAGGGGCCGAGCTCCTACAATGAGCAGTTCTTC
-,TRBV20-1,few,TRBJ2-5,CSASSWVETQYF,TGCAGTGCTAGTTCGTGGGTGGAGACCCAGTACTTC
TRBD2,TRBV10-3,-,TRBJ2-2,CAISETSADTGELFF,TGTGCCATCAGTGAGACTAGCGCGGACACCGGGGAGCTGTTTTTT
-,TRBV28,-,TRBJ1-4,CASRQGRLREKLFF,TGTGCCAGCAGACAAGGGCGGCTCAGGGAAAAACTGTTTTTT
TRBD1,TRBV29-1,few,TRBJ2-2,CSVGYWTGGIGELFF,TGCAGCGTCGGGTATTGGACAGGGGGCATCGGGGAGCTGTTTTTT
-,TRBV30,-,TRBJ1-3,CAWSSGPGNTIYF,TGTGCCTGGAGTAGTGGACCTGGAAACACCATATATTTT
-,TRBV6-5,many,TRBJ1-5,CASSYSPRGSNQPQHF,TGTGCCAGCAGTTACTCCCCCAGGGGTAGCAATCAGCCCCAGCATTTT
-,TRBV10-2,few,TRBJ1-2,CASSSVGGGNYGYTF,TGCGCCAGCAGCTCGGTTGGCGGGGGTAACTATGGCTACACCTTC
-,TRBV3-1,many,TRBJ2-4,CASSGTRVNFQYF,TGTGCCAGCAGCGGGACCCGGGTCAATTTTCAGTACTTC
-,TRBV7-2,many,TRBJ2-7,CASSSLSSYEQYF,TGTGCCAGCAGCTCCCTCAGCTCCTACGAGCAGTACTTC
TRBD2,TRBV20-1,-,TRBJ2-3,CSAPRLAVGADTQYF,TGCAGTGCTCCTAGACTAGCGGTAGGTGCAGATACGCAGTATTTT
TRBD1,TRBV6-1,once,TRBJ2-5,CASSPSRQGRETQYF,TGTGCCAGCAGTCCGTCGAGACAGGGAAGAGAGACCCAGTACTTC
-,TRBV5-1,few,TRBJ1-4,CASSLAGGGNEKLFF,TGCGCCAGCAGCTTGGCCGGCGGGGGCAATGAAAAACTGTTTTTT
-,TRBV24-1,many,TRBJ2-1,CATSGFGGHSYNEQFF,TGTGCCACCAGTGGATTTGGCGGACATTCCTACAATGAGCAGTTCTTC
TRBD2,TRBV20-1,few,TRBJ2-5,CSASLASGAETQYF,TGCAGTGCTAGCTTGGCTAGCGGGGCAGAGACCCAGTACTTC
-,TRBV11-2,-,TRBJ1-5,CASSFSLTGNQPQHF,TGTGCCAGCAGCTTTTCCCTCACAGGCAATCAGCCCCAGCATTTT
-,TRBV6-6,-,TRBJ1-1,CAGREVNTEAFF,TGTGCCGGCAGGGAAGTTAACACTGAAGCTTTCTTT
TRBD1,TRBV10-3,-,TRBJ2-7,CAISETGQGTPYEQYF,TGTGCCATCAGTGAGACGGGACAGGGGACTCCCTACGAGCAGTACTTC
-,TRBV12-3/TRBV12-4,few,TRBJ1-3,CASTLTALSGNTIYF,TGTGCCAGCACCCTGACAGCGCTCTCTGGAAACACCATATATTTT
TRBD2,TRBV7-6,many,TRBJ2-1,CASSPDLAGDYNEQFF,TGTGCCAGCAGCCCGGACCTAGCGGGTGATTACAATGAGCAGTTCTTC
-,TRBV5-5,-,TRBJ1-4,CASSPVGSTNEKLFF,TGTGCCAGCAGCCCCGTGGGGTCTACTAATGAAAAACTGTTTTTT
-,TRBV28,many,TRBJ1-1,CASSSSGITNTEAFF,TGTGCCAGCAGTTCTTCAGGAATCACGAACACTGAAGCTTTCTTT
TRBD1,TRBV27,few,TRBJ1-1,CASSLKGAAEAFF,TGTGCCAGCAGTTTAAAGGGGGCTGCTGAAGCTTTCTTT
TRBD1,TRBV6-5,few,TRBJ1-5,CASSTDRDNQPQHF,TGTGCCAGCAGTACTGACAGGGACAATCAGCCCCAGCATTTT
TRBD2,TRBV9,few,TRBJ2-7,CASSVVGLAGMGEQYF,TGTGCCAGCAGCGTAGTTGGGCTAGCGGGAATGGGCGAGCAGTACTTC
-,TRBV29-1,-,TRBJ1-2,CSAPLLGGTNYGYTF,TGCAGCGCCCCCCTTCTCGGGGGTACAAACTATGGCTACACCTTC
-,TRBV7-2,few,TRBJ2-5,CASSKAGGWETQYF,TGTGCCAGCAGCAAGGCAGGGGGGTGGGAGACCCAGTACTTC
-,TRBV7-2,-,TRBJ2-3,CASSLRPSTDTQYF,TGTGCCAGCAGCTTAAGACCTAGCACAGATACGCAGTATTTT
TRBD2,TRBV15,-,TRBJ2-1,CATSRDLAGGFNEQFF,TGTGCCACCAGCAGAGATTTGGCGGGAGGTTTCAATGAGCAGTTCTTC
TRBD2,TRBV20-1,-,TRBJ2-5,CSARKTSGSLVETQYF,TGCAGTGCTAGGAAAACTAGCGGGAGTCTAGTGGAGACCCAGTACTTC
-,TRBV7-2,many,TRBJ2-5,CASSLQPRETQYF,TGTGCCAGCAGCCTACAGCCCCGAGAGACCCAGTACTTC
-,TRBV20-1,few,TRBJ2-2,CSYRDGNTGELFF,TGCAGTTACCGGGACGGGAACACCGGGGAGCTGTTTTTT
-,TRBV28,few,TRBJ2-7,CASSPQGPPLGYF,TGTGCCAGCAGCCCCCAGGGGCCGCCTTTGGGGTACTTC
-,TRBV18,many,TRBJ2-7,CASSPRGRFEQYF,TGTGCCAGCTCACCAAGGGGACGGTTCGAGCAGTACTTC
-,TRBV7-2,-,TRBJ2-4,CASSLIPLAKNIQYF,TGTGCCAGCAGCTTAATCCCCCTAGCCAAAAACATTCAGTACTTC
TRBD1,TRBV6-2/TRBV6-3,many,TRBJ2-7,CASSYQTGTGPYEQYF,TGTGCCAGCAGTTACCAAACCGGGACAGGGCCCTACGAGCAGTACTTC
-,TRBV5-1,few,TRBJ1-2,CASSMSQGSTGYGYTF,TGCGCCAGCAGCATGTCTCAGGGATCGACGGGCTATGGCTACACCTTC
-,TRBV20-1,few,TRBJ2-3,CSARDPATYILDTQYF,TGCAGTGCTAGAGACCCGGCCACCTACATTTTGGATACGCAGTATTTT
-,TRBV20-1,many,TRBJ2-3,CSARTASTDTQYF,TGCAGTGCCAGGACGGCAAGCACAGATACGCAGTATTTT
-,TRBV20-1,few,TRBJ1-5,CSAERRGRGSNQPQHF,TGCAGTGCGGAAAGGAGGGGCAGGGGTAGCAATCAGCCCCAGCATTTT
-,TRBV5-5,many,TRBJ1-5,CASSFGEGPGRNQPQHF,TGTGCCAGCAGCTTCGGGGAAGGACCGGGCCGCAATCAGCCCCAGCATTTT
TRBD2,TRBV6-5,many,TRBJ2-2,CASSYTSGRAAGELFF,TGTGCCAGCAGTTATACTAGCGGGAGGGCCGCGGGGGAGCTGTTTTTT
TRBD1,TRBV11-2,many,TRBJ2-4,CASSLGQKNIQYF,TGTGCCAGCAGCTTGGGACAGAAAAACATTCAGTACTTC
-,TRBV6-5,-,TRBJ2-7,CASRRGLYEQYF,TGTGCCAGCAGAAGGGGCCTCTACGAGCAGTACTTC
-,TRBV12-3/TRBV12-4,few,TRBJ1-5,CASTFTGDSNQPQHF,TGTGCCAGCACTTTTACCGGGGATAGCAATCAGCCCCAGCATTTT
-,TRBV12-3/TRBV12-4,many,TRBJ2-3,CASSLGLTRTDTQYF,TGTGCCAGCAGCCTTGGACTAACCCGCACAGATACGCAGTATTTT
-,TRBV7-2,few,TRBJ2-4,CASSFDSYVKNIQYF,TGTGCCAGCAGCTTCGACAGTTATGTCAAAAACATTCAGTACTTC
-,TRBV9,-,TRBJ2-1,CASSNPVATLNNEQFF,TGTGCCAGCAGCAACCCGGTGGCTACTCTAAACAATGAGCAGTTCTTC
TRBD1,TRBV7-3,few,TRBJ2-3,CASSKTGGGTDTQYF,TGTGCCAGCAGCAAGACAGGGGGAGGAACAGATACGCAGTATTTT
-,TRBV29-1,few,TRBJ2-5,CSVVGIQETQYF,TGCAGCGTTGTGGGAATTCAAGAGACCCAGTACTTC
-,TRBV5-6,-,TRBJ2-1,CASSMDRYNEQFF,TGTGCCAGCAGTATGGACAGATACAATGAGCAGTTCTTC
TRBD1,TRBV5-1,-,TRBJ2-7,CASSSPDRVYEQYF,TGCGCCAGCAGCAGCCCGGACAGGGTTTACGAGCAGTACTTC
-,TRBV5-6,-,TRBJ1-2,CASSSWAHYGYTF,TGTGCCAGCAGCTCATGGGCGCACTATGGCTACACCTTC
-,TRBV4-1,few,TRBJ2-5,CASSQETDQETQYF,TGCGCCAGCAGCCAAGAAACCGACCAAGAGACCCAGTACTTC
TRBD1,TRBV12-3/TRBV12-4,many,TRBJ1-2,CASSLGTGDGYTF,TGTGCCAGCAGTTTAGGGACAGGGGACGGCTACACCTTC
-,TRBV6-1,few,TRBJ1-1,CASSRSSLNTEAFF,TGTGCCAGCAGTCGATCCAGCCTGAACACTGAAGCTTTCTTT
TRBD1,TRBV28,few,TRBJ2-7,CASSLQGFEQYF,TGTGCCAGCAGTCTACAGGGGTTCGAGCAGTACTTC
-,TRBV4-3,-,TRBJ2-2,CASSPKNTGELFF,TGCGCCAGCAGCCCCAAGAACACCGGGGAGCTGTTTTTT
TRBD2,TRBV9,few,TRBJ2-1,CASSDPRTSGSFNEQFF,TGTGCCAGCAGTGACCCCCGGACTAGCGGGAGTTTCAATGAGCAGTTCTTC